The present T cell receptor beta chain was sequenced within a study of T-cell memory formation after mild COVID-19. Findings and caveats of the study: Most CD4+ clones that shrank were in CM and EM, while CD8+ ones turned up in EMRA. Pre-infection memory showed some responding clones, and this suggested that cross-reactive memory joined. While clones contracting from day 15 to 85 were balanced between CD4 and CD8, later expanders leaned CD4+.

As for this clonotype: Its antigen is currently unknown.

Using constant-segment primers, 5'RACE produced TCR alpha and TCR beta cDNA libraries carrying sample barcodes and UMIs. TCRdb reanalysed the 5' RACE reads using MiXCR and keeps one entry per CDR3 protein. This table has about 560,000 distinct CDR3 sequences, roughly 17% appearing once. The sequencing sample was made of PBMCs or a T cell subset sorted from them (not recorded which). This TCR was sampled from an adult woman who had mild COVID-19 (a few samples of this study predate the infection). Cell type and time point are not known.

CDR3 sequence (DNA): TGTGCCAGCAGTTCGATCTTTGAGCAGTTCTTC. Amino acid sequence: CASSSIFEQFF. The J gene is TRBJ2-1, the V gene TRBV6-5, with D unclear. Germline values: CDR1 MNHEY, CDR2 SVGAGI. The CDR3 is 11 amino acids. The ends were cut back, 4 bases at V and 9 bases at J, with 7 bases in the middle.